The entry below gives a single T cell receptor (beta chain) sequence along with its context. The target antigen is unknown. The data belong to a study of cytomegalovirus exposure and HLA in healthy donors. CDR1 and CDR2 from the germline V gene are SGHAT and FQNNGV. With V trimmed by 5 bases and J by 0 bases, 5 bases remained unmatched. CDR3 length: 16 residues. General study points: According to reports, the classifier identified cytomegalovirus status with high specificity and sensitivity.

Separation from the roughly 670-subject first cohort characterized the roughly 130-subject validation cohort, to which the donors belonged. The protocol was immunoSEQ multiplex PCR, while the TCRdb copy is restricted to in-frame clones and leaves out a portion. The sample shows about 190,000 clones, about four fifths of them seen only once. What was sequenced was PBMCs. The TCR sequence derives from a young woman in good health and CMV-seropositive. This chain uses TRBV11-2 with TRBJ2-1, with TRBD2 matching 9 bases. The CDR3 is CASSRLAASSYNEQFF. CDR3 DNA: TGTGCCAGCAGCAGACTAGCGGCTAGCTCCTACAATGAGCAGTTCTTC. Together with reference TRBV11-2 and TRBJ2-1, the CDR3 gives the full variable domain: EAGVAQSPRYKIIEKRQSVAFWCNPISGHATLYWYQQILGQGPKLLIQFQNNGVVDDSQLPKDRFSAERLKGVDSTLKIQPAKLEDSAVYLCASSRLAASSYNEQFFGPGTRLTVL.